This entry lists 32 T cell receptor beta chains sequenced from one sample in a study of blood T cell repertoires in COVID-19. Generated by immunoSEQ multiplex PCR, the TCRdb table keeps only in-frame clones and is missing some. The sample records 170,000 or so clones, around 84% being singletons. Sequences were obtained from peripheral blood. The receptors derive from a man aged 60 to 75 with COVID-19, enrolled during active disease.

The V and J genes are TRBV6-4 and TRBJ2-1; 10 nucleotides agree with TRBD2. J gave up 7 bases and V 3 bases, and 6 bases lay outside the gene matches. Germline loops: CDR1 MRHNA, CDR2 SNTAGT. The CDR3 totals 15 residues. CDR3 DNA sequence: TGTGCCAGCAGTGAACTAGCGGGATCTACAAATGAGCAGTTCTTC. Protein: CASSELAGSTNEQFF.

The chain joins TRBV29-1 to TRBJ2-2; D may be TRBD1 (6 bases). The CDR3 loop spans 13 amino acids. Germline V gene sequence: CDR1 SQVTM, CDR2 ANQGSEA. V was cut by 0 bases and J by 6 bases, with 8 bases left in between. CDR3 bases: TGCAGCGTTGAAGACAGGGGTTCCGGGGAGCTGTTTTTT. Translation gives CSVEDRGSGELFF.

This clone occurred a few times. The V gene is TRBV6-4, the J gene TRBJ2-5, with 10 positions matching TRBD1. Looked up from germline, CDR1 is MRHNA and CDR2 is SNTAGT. V lost 10 bases to trimming and J lost 2 bases; unmatched junction nucleotides: 13. CDR3 length: 16 amino acids. The DNA for the CDR3 is TGTGCCACTCCGACCGGGGACAGGGGTCTTCAAGAGACCCAGTACTTC. Protein product: CATPTGDRGLQETQYF.

The chain recombines TRBV3-1 (or the pseudogene TRBV3-2) with TRBJ2-2, with 14 bases aligning to TRBD2. Germline CDR1 reads LGHDT; CDR2 reads YNNKEL (reference sequence). The CDR3 totals 17 residues. The trim removed 4 bases at V and 6 bases at J, leaving 7 bases unmatched. The CDR3 reads CASSRGTSGSGAGELFF. CDR3 sequence (DNA): TGTGCCAGCAGCCGCGGGACTAGCGGGAGTGGGGCCGGGGAGCTGTTTTTT.

The rearrangement joins TRBV5-6 to TRBJ1-3; 8 bases line up with TRBD1. Trimming cost V 1 base and J 1 base; bases outside gene matches: 4. The length of the CDR3 is 16 residues. Germline lookup yields CDR1 SGHDT and CDR2 YYEEEE. The CDR3 DNA reads TGTGCCAGCAGCTTGTCTACAGGGGGATCTGGAAACACCATATATTTT. It translates to CASSLSTGGSGNTIYF.

This clone was seen only once. The V call is TRBV7-3, the J call TRBJ1-1; D remains unclear. Trimming removed 8 bases from V and 8 bases from J, with 15 bases in between. In germline, CDR1 is SGHTA, CDR2 FQGTGA. There are 12 residues in the CDR3. The CDR3 coding sequence is TGTGCCAGCTCCCAAGGAGCCGGAGAAGCTTTCTTT. Amino acid sequence: CASSQGAGEAFF.

V usage is TRBV27 and J usage is TRBJ2-7; 10 bases agree with TRBD2. The CDR3 covers 16 residues. The germline CDR1 and CDR2 sequences are MNHEY and SMNVEV (reference sequence). Trimming at V came to 10 bases and at J to 6 bases, leaving 18 bases not matched to a gene. The CDR3 DNA reads as TGTGCCACCCAAAGGCAGCGGGAGGGCCCGGGGGGCGAGCAGTACTTC. It codes for CATQRQREGPGGEQYF.

The chain links TRBV19 to TRBJ2-2, with unresolved D. Germline V gene lookup returns CDR1 LNHDA and CDR2 SQIVND (reference sequence). The V end was cut by 7 bases, the J end by 4 bases, with 7 bases between. The CDR3 has 12 amino acids. The CDR3 nucleotides read TGTGCCAGTAAGGAGTCCACCGGGGAGCTGTTTTTT. It is translated as CASKESTGELFF.

V usage is TRBV29-1 and J usage is TRBJ2-3, with 7 bases lining up with TRBD1. J gave up 3 bases and V 5 bases, and 2 bases lay outside the gene matches. Germline V gene sequence: CDR1 SQVTM, CDR2 ANQGSEA. The length of the CDR3 is 12 residues. The CDR3 is CSVRQGTDTQYF. The CDR3 bases are TGCAGCGTTAGACAGGGAACAGATACGCAGTATTTT.

This rearrangement joins TRBV7-2 to TRBJ2-5; 12 bases match TRBD1. Looked up from germline, CDR1 is SGHTA and CDR2 is FQGNSA. The CDR3 covers 17 residues. V lost 4 bases and J lost 5; bases outside the gene matches: 11. The CDR3 nucleotides are TGTGCCAGCAGCTCTTTCGCCGGGACAGGGGGCGCTGAGACCCAGTACTTC. Its translation: CASSSFAGTGGAETQYF.

This clone has more than one count but fewer than ten. J is TRBJ2-5 and V is TRBV6-4; D gene uncertain. CDR1 is MRHNA and CDR2 is SNTAGT in the germline V gene. CDR3 length: 11 amino acids. V was cut by 6 bases and J by 4 bases, with 6 bases left in between. The CDR3 is CASRRRETQYF. Here the CDR3 DNA reads TGTGCCAGCAGGAGAAGAGAGACCCAGTACTTC.

The rearrangement links TRBV4-3 to TRBJ1-5, with a possible D match to TRBD1 (6 bases). Per germline, CDR1 LGHNA and CDR2 YSLEER. The CDR3 sequence is 15 residues long. V was cut by 1 base and J by 3 bases, with 10 bases left in between. CDR3 protein: CASSQGDRNNQPQHF. CDR3 sequence (DNA): TGCGCCAGCAGCCAAGGCGACAGGAACAATCAGCCCCAGCATTTT.

Details on this clone: This CDR3 is also generated by other DNA sequences in the sample. The chain uses TRBV24-1 and TRBJ2-3; D is perhaps TRBD2 (5 bases). V was cut by 2 bases and J by 0 bases, with 8 bases left in between. Germline CDR1 reads KGHDR; CDR2 reads SFDVKD. CDR3 length: 15 amino acids. CDR3 nucleotide sequence: TGTGCCACCAGTGATTGGACGGGAAGCACAGATACGCAGTATTTT. Translated, it gives CATSDWTGSTDTQYF.

The chain combines TRBV28 with TRBJ1-2, with D tentatively TRBD1 (5 bases). V was shortened by 2 bases and J by 0 bases, with 10 bases between the two germline ends. The CDR3 is made up of 15 amino acids. Per germline, CDR1 MDHEN and CDR2 SYDVKM. The CDR3 sequence: CASSLRQRANYGYTF. The DNA of the CDR3 is TGTGCCAGCAGTTTACGACAGAGAGCTAACTATGGCTACACCTTC.

The chain is built from TRBV5-1 and TRBJ2-1; TRBD1 agrees at 9 bases. There are 15 residues in the CDR3. The J segment lost 7 bases and the V segment lost 4 bases, leaving 9 bases of the junction unmatched. Germline V gene lookup returns CDR1 SGHRS and CDR2 YFSETQ. The CDR3 sequence is CASSPRTGVGNEQFF. The CDR3 bases are TGCGCCAGCAGCCCGCGGACAGGGGTTGGGAATGAGCAGTTCTTC.

V is TRBV21-1 and J is TRBJ2-7; the DNA was not compared with TRBD1, the D call given in the table. TRBV21-1 is listed as a pseudogene. This CDR3 is 11 amino acids long. CDR3 DNA sequence: TGTGCCAGCAGTTCATGCTACGAGCAGTACTTC. This encodes CASSSCYEQYF.

The V and J genes are TRBV4-3 and TRBJ1-2, with TRBD1 identical over 8 bases. The CDR3 runs 16 residues. Germline values: CDR1 LGHNA, CDR2 YSLEER. V dropped 0 bases and J dropped 2; count of bases not matched to a gene: 5. CDR3 residues: CASSQELGQANYGYTF. CDR3 DNA: TGCGCCAGCAGCCAAGAACTGGGACAGGCCAACTATGGCTACACCTTC.

The chain carries TRBV25-1 and TRBJ2-7; weak D call: TRBD2 (6 bases). V lost 2 bases and J 3 bases, leaving 14 bases between the germline ends. This CDR3 contains 15 residues. Per germline, CDR1 MGHDK and CDR2 SYGVNS. The CDR3 bases are TGTGCCAGCAGTGAAGGCGGAGGGATTAGCTACGAGCAGTACTTC. This encodes CASSEGGGISYEQYF.

V gene TRBV7-2 combines with J gene TRBJ1-4, with D perhaps matching TRBD1 (5 bases). CDR1 is SGHTA, CDR2 FQGNSA, per germline. The CDR3 is 15 residues long. Trimming cost V 1 base and J 5 bases, with 11 bases left between them. The CDR3 DNA reads as TGTGCCAGCAGCTTAGTTGGGGCGCAAAATGAAAAACTGTTTTTT. Protein: CASSLVGAQNEKLFF.

The chain recombines TRBV6-5 with TRBJ1-2, with TRBD1 as a possible D gene (5 bases). Trimming stripped 2 bases from V and 2 bases from J, with 12 bases between. Germline loops: CDR1 MNHEY, CDR2 SVGAGI. This CDR3 region has 15 residues. The chain's CDR3 is CASSYHLGGNYGYTF. The CDR3 DNA reads as TGTGCCAGCAGTTACCACCTTGGGGGGAACTATGGCTACACCTTC.

The V call is TRBV7-2, the J call TRBJ2-7, with D perhaps matching TRBD2 (5 bases). Deletions cut 2 bases from V and 2 bases from J, with 10 bases between. The CDR3 loop spans 14 amino acids. In germline, CDR1 is SGHTA, CDR2 FQGNSA. CDR3 residues: CASSLNPGTYEQYF. The CDR3 bases are TGTGCCAGCAGCTTAAACCCGGGGACCTACGAGCAGTACTTC.

The chain combines TRBV9 with TRBJ2-1, with TRBD2 as a possible D gene (6 bases). The CDR3 is made up of 14 amino acids. The germline CDR1 and CDR2 sequences are SGDLS and YYNGEE. V shed 3 bases and J shed 2 bases, with 9 bases lying between them. The CDR3 reads CASSDRTTYNEQFF. The DNA for the CDR3 is TGTGCCAGCAGCGACCGGACTACCTACAATGAGCAGTTCTTC.

This chain joins TRBV5-5 and TRBJ1-5; a weak D match, TRBD1 (6 bases). Per germline, CDR1 SGHKS and CDR2 YYEKEE (reference sequence). V was clipped by 1 base and J by 6 bases, with 17 bases between them. There are 16 residues in the CDR3. The CDR3: CASSLTRDRQSQPQHF. The CDR3 DNA sequence: TGTGCCAGCAGCTTGACGCGAGACAGGCAATCTCAGCCCCAGCATTTT. Full variable domain (missing parts from reference TRBV5-5 and TRBJ1-5): DAGVTQSPTHLIKTRGQQVTLRCSPISGHKSVSWYQQVLGQGPQFIFQYYEKEERGRGNFPDRFSARQFPNYSSELNVNALLLGDSALYLCASSLTRDRQSQPQHFGDGTRLSIL.

This clone was seen only once. This sequence joins TRBV10-3 and TRBJ1-2; D perhaps matches TRBD1 (6 bases). The CDR3 contains 17 residues. Germline CDR1 reads ENHRY; CDR2 reads SYGVKD. Trimming took off 6 bases at V and 5 bases at J, with 25 bases between the two ends. CDR3 nucleotides: TGTGCCATCAGCTATACCGGGACACAAAGGCAAGGTTATGGCTACACCTTC. Its protein product is CAISYTGTQRQGYGYTF.

The V call is TRBV6-1, the J call TRBJ1-4; the D gene is possibly TRBD1 (5 bases). The germline CDR1 and CDR2 sequences are MNHNS and SASEGT. The length of the CDR3 is 15 residues. V lost 3 bases and J lost 7, with 15 bases in between. The CDR3 protein is CASSDLGGGSEKLFF. The CDR3 bases are TGTGCCAGCAGTGACCTGGGGGGGGGTAGTGAAAAACTGTTTTTT.

The chain joins TRBV6-5 to TRBJ1-3; D is uncertain. V lost 5 bases and J 11 bases, leaving 13 bases between the germline ends. CDR1 is MNHEY and CDR2 is SVGAGI in the germline V gene. This CDR3 is built from 12 residues. CDR3 in DNA: TGTGCCAGCAGTCGGACGGGGAACTCCATATATTTT. This codes for CASSRTGNSIYF.

This sequence joins TRBV11-3 and TRBJ2-7, with 9 bases fitting TRBD1. With 4 bases clipped from V and 1 base from J, the junction kept 5 bases outside the gene matches. The V gene's germline CDR1 is SGHNT and CDR2 YENEEA. CDR3 length equals 15 residues. The chain's CDR3 is CASSSTGGSSYEQYF. The CDR3, as DNA: TGTGCCAGCAGCTCTACAGGGGGCTCGTCCTACGAGCAGTACTTC.

This clone was counted a few times. The same CDR3 arises from other DNA sequences in this sample as well. The V gene is TRBV12-3 or TRBV12-4, the J gene TRBJ1-2; 8 bases map to TRBD1. This CDR3 is 13 amino acids long. With 6 bases clipped from V and 7 bases from J, the junction kept 7 bases outside the gene matches. CDR3 nucleotide sequence: TGTGCCAGCAGCCCACAGGGGGTTGGTGGCTACACCTTC. Encoded protein: CASSPQGVGGYTF.

The chain carries TRBV19 and TRBJ1-2, with 8 bases lining up with TRBD1. The CDR3 is 16 amino acids. V gave up 2 bases and J gave up 8 bases; unmatched junction bases: 13. The germline gives CDR1 LNHDA, CDR2 SQIVND (reference sequence). CDR3 nucleotide sequence: TGTGCCAGTAGTATATCAGGGGGCGCAACGACTGGGGGCTACACCTTC. This codes for CASSISGGATTGGYTF.

V gene TRBV18 combines with J gene TRBJ1-2; 10 bases fit TRBD1. Trimming took 2 bases from V and 4 from J; bases not matched to a gene: 10. Germline CDR1 KGHSH, CDR2 LQKENI. The CDR3 runs 17 residues. This CDR3 is CASSPFSGTGEIYGYTF. In nucleotides, the CDR3 is TGTGCCAGCTCACCATTCAGCGGGACAGGGGAGATCTATGGCTACACCTTC.

The V and J genes are TRBV19 and TRBJ1-5; the D gene is possibly TRBD1 (6 bases). V dropped 8 bases and J dropped 0 bases, with 14 bases sitting between them. Germline CDR1 is LNHDA and CDR2 is SQIVND (reference sequence). This CDR3 comprises 15 residues. CDR3 sequence (DNA): TGTGCCAGTTATCAGGGGATGAATAGCAATCAGCCCCAGCATTTT. It translates to CASYQGMNSNQPQHF. Filled out from reference TRBV19 and TRBJ1-5, the complete variable domain reads DGGITQSPKYLFRKEGQNVTLSCEQNLNHDAMYWYRQDPGQGLRLIYYSQIVNDFQKGDIAEGYSVSREKKESFPLTVTSAQKNPTAFYLCASYQGMNSNQPQHFGDGTRLSIL.

This clone was found a few times. The V call is TRBV6-5, the J call TRBJ2-7; the match to TRBD2 covers 7 bases. CDR3 length: 14 residues. Germline lookup yields CDR1 MNHEY and CDR2 SVGAGI. The junction had 10 bases not matched to a gene; V was cut back by 5 bases and J by 6 bases. CDR3 protein: CASSTGGRPGEQYF. CDR3 nucleotides: TGTGCCAGCAGTACGGGGGGTCGGCCCGGCGAGCAGTACTTC.